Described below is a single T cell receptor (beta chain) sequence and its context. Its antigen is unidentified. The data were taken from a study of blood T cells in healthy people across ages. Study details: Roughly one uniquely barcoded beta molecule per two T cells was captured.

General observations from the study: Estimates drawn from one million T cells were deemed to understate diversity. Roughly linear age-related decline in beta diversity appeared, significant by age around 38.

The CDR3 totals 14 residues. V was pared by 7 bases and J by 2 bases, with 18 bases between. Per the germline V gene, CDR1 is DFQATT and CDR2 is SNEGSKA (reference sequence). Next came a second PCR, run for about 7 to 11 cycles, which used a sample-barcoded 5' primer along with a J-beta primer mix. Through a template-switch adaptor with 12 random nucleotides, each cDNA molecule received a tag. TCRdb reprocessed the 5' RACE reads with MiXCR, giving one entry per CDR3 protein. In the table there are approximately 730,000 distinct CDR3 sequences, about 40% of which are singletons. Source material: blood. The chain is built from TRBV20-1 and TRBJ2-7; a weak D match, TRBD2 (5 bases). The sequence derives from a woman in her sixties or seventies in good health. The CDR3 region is CSGLSPGRAYEQYF. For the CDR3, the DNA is TGCAGTGGACTATCCCCTGGACGGGCCTACGAGCAGTACTTC.